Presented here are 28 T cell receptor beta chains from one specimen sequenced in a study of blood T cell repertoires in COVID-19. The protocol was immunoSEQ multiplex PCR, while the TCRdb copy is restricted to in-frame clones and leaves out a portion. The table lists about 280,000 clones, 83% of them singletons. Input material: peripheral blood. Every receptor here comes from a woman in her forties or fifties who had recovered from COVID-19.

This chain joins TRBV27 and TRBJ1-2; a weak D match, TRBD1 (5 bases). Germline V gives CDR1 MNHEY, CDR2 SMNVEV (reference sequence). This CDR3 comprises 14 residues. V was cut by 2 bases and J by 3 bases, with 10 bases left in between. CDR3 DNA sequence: TGTGCCAGCAGTTTAGAAGCCAGGGACTATGGCTACACCTTC. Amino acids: CASSLEARDYGYTF.

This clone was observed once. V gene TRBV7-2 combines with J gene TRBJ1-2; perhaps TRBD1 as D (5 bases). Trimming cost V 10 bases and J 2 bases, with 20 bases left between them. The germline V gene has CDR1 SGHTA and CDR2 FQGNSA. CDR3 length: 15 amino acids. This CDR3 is CATSPLVGGNYGYTF. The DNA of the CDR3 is TGTGCCACTTCACCTCTTGTGGGGGGGAACTATGGCTACACCTTC.

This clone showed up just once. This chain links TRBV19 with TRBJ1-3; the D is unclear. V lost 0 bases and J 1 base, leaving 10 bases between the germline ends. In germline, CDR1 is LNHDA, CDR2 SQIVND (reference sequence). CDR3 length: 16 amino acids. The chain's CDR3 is CASSIDRSVSGNTIYF. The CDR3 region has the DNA TGTGCCAGTAGTATAGACCGGAGTGTTTCTGGAAACACCATATATTTT.

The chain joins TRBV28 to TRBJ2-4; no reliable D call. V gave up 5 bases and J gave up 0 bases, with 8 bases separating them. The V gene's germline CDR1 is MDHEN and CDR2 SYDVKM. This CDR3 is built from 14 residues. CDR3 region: CASSPQLAKNIQYF. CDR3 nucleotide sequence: TGTGCCAGCAGTCCACAGCTAGCCAAAAACATTCAGTACTTC.

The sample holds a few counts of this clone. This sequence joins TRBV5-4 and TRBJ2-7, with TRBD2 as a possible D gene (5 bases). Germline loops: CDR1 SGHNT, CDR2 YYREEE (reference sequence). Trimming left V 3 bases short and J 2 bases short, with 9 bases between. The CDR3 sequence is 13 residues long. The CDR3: CASSSDGAYEQYF. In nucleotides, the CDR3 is TGTGCCAGCAGCTCGGACGGGGCCTACGAGCAGTACTTC.

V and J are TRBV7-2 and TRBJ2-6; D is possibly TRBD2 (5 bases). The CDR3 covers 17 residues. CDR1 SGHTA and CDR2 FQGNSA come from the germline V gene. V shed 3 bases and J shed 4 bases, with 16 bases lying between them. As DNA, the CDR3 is TGTGCCAGCAGCTTCGGAGGTCGGCTAACAGGGGCCAACGTCCTGACTTTC. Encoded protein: CASSFGGRLTGANVLTF.

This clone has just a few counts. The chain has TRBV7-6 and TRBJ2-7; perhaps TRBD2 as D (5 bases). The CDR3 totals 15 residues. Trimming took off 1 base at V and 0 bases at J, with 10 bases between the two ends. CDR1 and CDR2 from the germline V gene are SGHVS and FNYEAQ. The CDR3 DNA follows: TGTGCCAGCAGCTTAGAGACTAATCCCTCCTACGAGCAGTACTTC. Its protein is CASSLETNPSYEQYF.

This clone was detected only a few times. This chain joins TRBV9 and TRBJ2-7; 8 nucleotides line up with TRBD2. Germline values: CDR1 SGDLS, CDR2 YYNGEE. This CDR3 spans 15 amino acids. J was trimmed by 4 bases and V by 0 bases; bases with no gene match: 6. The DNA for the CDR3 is TGTGCCAGCAGCGTAGGGGTTAGCGGGACATACGAGCAGTACTTC. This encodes CASSVGVSGTYEQYF.

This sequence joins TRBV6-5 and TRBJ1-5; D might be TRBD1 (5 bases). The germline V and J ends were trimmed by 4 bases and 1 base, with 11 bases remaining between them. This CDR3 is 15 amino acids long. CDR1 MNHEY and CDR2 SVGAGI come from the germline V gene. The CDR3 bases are TGTGCCAGCAGTTCGTTAGGACAAAGCAATCAGCCCCAGCATTTT. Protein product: CASSSLGQSNQPQHF.

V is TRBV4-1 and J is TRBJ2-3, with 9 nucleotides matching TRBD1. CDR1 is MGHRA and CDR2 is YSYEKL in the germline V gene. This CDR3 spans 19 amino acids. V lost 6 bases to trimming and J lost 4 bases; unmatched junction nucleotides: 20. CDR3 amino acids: CASRTGTGNLLARPDTQYF. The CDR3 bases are TGCGCCAGCAGAACCGGGACAGGGAATCTCCTGGCCCGCCCAGATACGCAGTATTTT.

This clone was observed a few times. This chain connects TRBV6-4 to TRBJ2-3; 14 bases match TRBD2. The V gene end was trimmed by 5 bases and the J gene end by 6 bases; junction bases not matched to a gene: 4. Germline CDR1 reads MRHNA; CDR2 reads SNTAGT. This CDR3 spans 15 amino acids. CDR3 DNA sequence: TGTGCCAGCAGTAAAGGGACTAGCGGGGGCGATACGCAGTATTTT. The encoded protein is CASSKGTSGGDTQYF.

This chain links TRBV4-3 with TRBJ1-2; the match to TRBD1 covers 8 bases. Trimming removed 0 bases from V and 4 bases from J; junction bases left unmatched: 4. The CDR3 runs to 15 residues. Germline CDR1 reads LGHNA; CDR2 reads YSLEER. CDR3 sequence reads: CASSQEPGGSYGYTF. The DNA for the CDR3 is TGCGCCAGCAGCCAAGAGCCAGGGGGCTCCTATGGCTACACCTTC.

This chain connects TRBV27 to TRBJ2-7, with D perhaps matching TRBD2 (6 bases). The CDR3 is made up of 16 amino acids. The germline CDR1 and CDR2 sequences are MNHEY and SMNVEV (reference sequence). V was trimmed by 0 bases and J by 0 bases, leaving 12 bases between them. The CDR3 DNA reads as TGTGCCAGCAGTTTATCGATGGGACTTCGCTCCTACGAGCAGTACTTC. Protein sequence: CASSLSMGLRSYEQYF.

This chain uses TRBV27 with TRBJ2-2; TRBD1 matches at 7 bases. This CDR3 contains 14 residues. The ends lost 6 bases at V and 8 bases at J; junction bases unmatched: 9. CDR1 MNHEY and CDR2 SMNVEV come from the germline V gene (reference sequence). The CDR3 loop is CASSLGQVYGELFF. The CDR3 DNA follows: TGTGCCAGCAGCCTCGGACAGGTCTATGGGGAGCTGTTTTTT.

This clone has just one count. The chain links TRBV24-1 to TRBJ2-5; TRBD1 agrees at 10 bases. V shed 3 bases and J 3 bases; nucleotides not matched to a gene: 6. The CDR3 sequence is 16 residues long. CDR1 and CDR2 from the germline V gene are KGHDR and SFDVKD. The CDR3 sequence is CATSDAGTGAKETQYF. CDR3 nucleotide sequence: TGTGCCACCAGTGATGCCGGGACAGGGGCTAAAGAGACCCAGTACTTC.

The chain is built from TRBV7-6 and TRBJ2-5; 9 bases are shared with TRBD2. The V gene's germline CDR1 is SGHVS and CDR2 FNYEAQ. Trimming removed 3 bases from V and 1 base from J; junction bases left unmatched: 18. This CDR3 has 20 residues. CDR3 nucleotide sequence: TGTGCCAGCAGCTTGACTTACCTCGGGACTAGCCGACTCCGCCAAGAGACCCAGTACTTC. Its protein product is CASSLTYLGTSRLRQETQYF.

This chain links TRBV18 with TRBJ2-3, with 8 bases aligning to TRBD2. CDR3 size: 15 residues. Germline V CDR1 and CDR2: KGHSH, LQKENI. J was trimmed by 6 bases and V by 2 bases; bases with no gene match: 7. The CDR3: CASSPISGGYDTQYF. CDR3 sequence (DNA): TGTGCCAGCTCACCAATAAGCGGGGGTTACGATACGCAGTATTTT. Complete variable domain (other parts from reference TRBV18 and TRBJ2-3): NAGVMQNPRHLVRRRGQEARLRCSPMKGHSHVYWYRQLPEEGLKFMVYLQKENIIDESGMPKERFSAEFPKEGPSILRIQQVVRGDSAAYFCASSPISGGYDTQYFGPGTRLTVL.

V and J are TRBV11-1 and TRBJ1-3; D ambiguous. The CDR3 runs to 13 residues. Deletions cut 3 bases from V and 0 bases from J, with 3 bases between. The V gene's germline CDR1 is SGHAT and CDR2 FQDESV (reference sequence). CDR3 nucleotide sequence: TGTGCCAGCAGCTTCTTCTCTGGAAACACCATATATTTT. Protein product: CASSFFSGNTIYF.

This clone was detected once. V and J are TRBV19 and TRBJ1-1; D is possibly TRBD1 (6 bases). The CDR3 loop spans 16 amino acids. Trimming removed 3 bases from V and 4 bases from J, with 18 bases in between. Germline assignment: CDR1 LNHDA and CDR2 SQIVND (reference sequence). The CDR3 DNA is TGTGCCAGTAGTATTTCCCCCAGGGGTTTTGGCACTGAAGCTTTCTTT. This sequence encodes CASSISPRGFGTEAFF.

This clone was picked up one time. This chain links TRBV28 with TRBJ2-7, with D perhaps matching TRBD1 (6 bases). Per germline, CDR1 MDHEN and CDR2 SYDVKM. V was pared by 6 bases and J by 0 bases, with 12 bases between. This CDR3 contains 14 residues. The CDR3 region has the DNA TGTGCCAGCAGACCCCCGGGACACTCCTACGAGCAGTACTTC. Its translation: CASRPPGHSYEQYF.

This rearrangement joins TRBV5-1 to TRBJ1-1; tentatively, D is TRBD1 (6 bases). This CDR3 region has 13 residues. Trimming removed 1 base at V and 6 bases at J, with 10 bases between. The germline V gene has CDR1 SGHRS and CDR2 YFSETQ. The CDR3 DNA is TGCGCCAGCAGCTTGATGCAGGGGCCTGAAGCTTTCTTT. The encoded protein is CASSLMQGPEAFF. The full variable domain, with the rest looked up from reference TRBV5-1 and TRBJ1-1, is KAGVTQTPRYLIKTRGQQVTLSCSPISGHRSVSWYQQTPGQGLQFLFEYFSETQRNKGNFPGRFSGRQFSNSRSEMNVSTLELGDSALYLCASSLMQGPEAFFGQGTRLTVV.

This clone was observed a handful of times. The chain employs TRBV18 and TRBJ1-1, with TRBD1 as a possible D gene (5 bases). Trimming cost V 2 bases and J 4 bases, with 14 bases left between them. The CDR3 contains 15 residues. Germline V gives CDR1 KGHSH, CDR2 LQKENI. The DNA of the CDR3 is TGTGCCAGCTCACCAGGCCCTGCGGGGGGCACTGAAGCTTTCTTT. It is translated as CASSPGPAGGTEAFF.

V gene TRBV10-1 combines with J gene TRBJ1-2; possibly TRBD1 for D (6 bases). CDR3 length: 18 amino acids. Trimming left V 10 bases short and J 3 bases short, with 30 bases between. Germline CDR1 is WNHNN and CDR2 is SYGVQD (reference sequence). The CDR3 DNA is TGCGCCACCCTCAATACCCCGCCAGGGGTCTATCGGGACTATGGCTACACCTTC. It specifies CATLNTPPGVYRDYGYTF.

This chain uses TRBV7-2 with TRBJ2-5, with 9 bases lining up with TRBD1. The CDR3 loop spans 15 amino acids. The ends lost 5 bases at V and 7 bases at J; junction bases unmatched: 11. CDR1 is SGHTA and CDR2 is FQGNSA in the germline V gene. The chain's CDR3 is CASSPGQGSGMTQYF. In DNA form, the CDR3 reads TGTGCCAGCAGCCCGGGACAGGGAAGTGGAATGACCCAGTACTTC.

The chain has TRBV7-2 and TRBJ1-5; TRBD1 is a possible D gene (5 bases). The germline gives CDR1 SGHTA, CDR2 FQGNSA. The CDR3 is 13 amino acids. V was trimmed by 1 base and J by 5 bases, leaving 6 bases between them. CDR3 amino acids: CASSLVRDQPQHF. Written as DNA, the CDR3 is TGTGCCAGCAGCTTAGTCAGGGATCAGCCCCAGCATTTT.

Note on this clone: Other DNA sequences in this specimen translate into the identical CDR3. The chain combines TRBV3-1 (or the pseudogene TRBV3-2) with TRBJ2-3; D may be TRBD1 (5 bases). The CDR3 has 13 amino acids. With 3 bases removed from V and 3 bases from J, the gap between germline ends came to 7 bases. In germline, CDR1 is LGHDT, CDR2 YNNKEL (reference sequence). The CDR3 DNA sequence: TGTGCCAGCAGCCAGCAGGGAACAGATACGCAGTATTTT. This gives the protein CASSQQGTDTQYF.

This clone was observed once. Here the CDR3 DNA reads TGTGCCAGCAGCTTCGGGACAGCCTTTATCTACGAGCAGTACTTC. Encoded protein: CASSFGTAFIYEQYF. This chain links TRBV7-4 with TRBJ2-7; 7 bases map to TRBD1. Germline CDR1 is SGHVT and CDR2 is SQSDAQ. After removal of 3 bases from V and 3 bases from J, the junction contained 8 bases not matched to a gene. The CDR3 spans 15 residues. Using reference TRBV7-4 and TRBJ2-7 for the parts outside the CDR3, the full variable domain is GAGVSQSPRYKVAKRGRDVALRCDSISGHVTLYWYRQTLGQGSEVLTYSQSDAQRDKSGRPSGRFSAERPERSVSTLKIQRTEQGDSAVYLCASSFGTAFIYEQYFGPGTRLTVT.

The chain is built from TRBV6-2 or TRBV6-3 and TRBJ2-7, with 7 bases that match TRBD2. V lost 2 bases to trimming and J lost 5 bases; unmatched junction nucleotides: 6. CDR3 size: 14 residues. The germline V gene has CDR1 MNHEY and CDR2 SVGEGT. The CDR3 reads CASSYGGSRNEQYF. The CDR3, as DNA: TGTGCCAGCAGTTACGGCGGGAGTCGGAACGAGCAGTACTTC.